A selection of T cell receptor beta chains follows, all from one sample in a study of T cell changes during pregnancy in multiple sclerosis. Clones were sequenced by immunoSEQ multiplex PCR, and TCRdb holds only the in-frame ones, with some missing. The table lists roughly 48,000 clones, just under 95% of them singletons. The sample consisted of CD8+ T cells from peripheral blood mononuclear cells, taken in the first trimester of pregnancy. Receptors originate from a female donor with multiple sclerosis, enrolled in a pregnancy study. Each CDR3 is given with its conserved first and last residue. A D gene is named only where the DNA matches it firmly. Expanded clones get a size class; other rows say once, few or many, or leave the size out.

-	-	12	TRBV21-1	TRBJ2-7	TGTGCCAGCACGAATAAGACTACCGAGCAGTACTTC	CASTNKTTEQYF
-	-	15	TRBV30	TRBJ2-3	TGTGCCACATCCCGCGGGGCCGCTAGCACAGATACGCAGTATTTT	CATSRGAASTDTQYF
TRBD1	-	14	TRBV6-6	TRBJ2-7	TGTGCCAGCAGTTGGGGGACAGGAGTAAACGAGCAGTACTTC	CASSWGTGVNEQYF
-	-	13	TRBV29-1	TRBJ2-1	TGCAGCGTCGTGGCCAGCTCCTACAATGAGCAGTTCTTC	CSVVASSYNEQFF
TRBD2	-	14	TRBV11-2	TRBJ2-1	TGTGCCAGCAGCGGGGGACTAGCGGCTAATGAGCAGTTCTTC	CASSGGLAANEQFF
-	-	18	TRBV10-1	TRBJ2-1	TGCGCCAGCAGTGACCCCCGGACAGACCTCAGCTCCTACAATGAGCAGTTCTTC	CASSDPRTDLSSYNEQFF
-	-	16	TRBV11-1	TRBJ2-1	TGTGCCAGCAGCTCTCGGAGGCTAGGGACTTACAATGAGCAGTTCTTC	CASSSRRLGTYNEQFF
-	-	16	TRBV4-1	TRBJ1-1	TGCGCCAGCAGCCAAGGGACGGGAGGGGTGAACACTGAAGCTTTCTTT	CASSQGTGGVNTEAFF
-	-	16	TRBV5-5	TRBJ1-5	TGTGCCAGCAGCGGGAGTGGGGGAGGAAGCAATCAGCCCCAGCATTTT	CASSGSGGGSNQPQHF
-	-	13	TRBV10-1	TRBJ2-7	TGCGCCAGCAGGAGGGATGGGACCTACGAGCAGTACTTC	CASRRDGTYEQYF
TRBD1	-	14	TRBV6-1	TRBJ2-2	TGTGCCAATCGACAGGGTTCGAACACCGGGGAGCTGTTTTTT	CANRQGSNTGELFF
-	-	15	TRBV27	TRBJ2-7	TGTGCCAGCAGGCCCCAGGGGAATAGAGGAGACGAGCAGTACTTC	CASRPQGNRGDEQYF
-	-	17	TRBV27	TRBJ2-3	TGTGCCAGCACCTCCCTCATCCCACTCATCCACACAGATACGCAGTATTTT	CASTSLIPLIHTDTQYF
-	once	16	TRBV19	TRBJ1-3	TGTGCCAGTACCCTTGGGCCCCTGAGCTCTGGAAACACCATATATTTT	CASTLGPLSSGNTIYF
-	-	15	TRBV15	TRBJ1-2	TGTGCCACCAGCAGAGATCGGGGAGTGGTGGGCGGCTACACCTTC	CATSRDRGVVGGYTF
TRBD1	-	18	TRBV5-4	TRBJ1-3	TGTGCCAGCAGCTTGGGCCGAAACAGGGGAGGCTCTGGAAACACCATATATTTT	CASSLGRNRGGSGNTIYF
TRBD1	-	15	TRBV27	TRBJ2-1	TGTGCCAGCAGTTTGACAGGGGGGGTCTACAATGAGCAGTTCTTC	CASSLTGGVYNEQFF
TRBD2	once	16	TRBV7-2	TRBJ2-3	TGTGCCAGCAGCTTAGAGGCGGGAGTGGGTACAGATACGCAGTATTTT	CASSLEAGVGTDTQYF
TRBD1	-	16	TRBV28	TRBJ1-5	TGTGCCAGCAGTTTCGGTACAGGGGACCTTTATCAGCCCCAGCATTTT	CASSFGTGDLYQPQHF
-	-	14	TRBV6-5	TRBJ1-1	TGTGCCAGCAAACAACAGGGATCTTACACTGAAGCTTTCTTT	CASKQQGSYTEAFF
-	-	14	TRBV19	TRBJ2-7	TGTGCCAGTAGTATAACCGACAGCTCCTACGAGCAGTACTTC	CASSITDSSYEQYF
TRBD2	-	16	TRBV13	TRBJ2-1	TGTGCCAGCAGGTGGAATAGCGGGAGGCCTAACAATGAGCAGTTCTTC	CASRWNSGRPNNEQFF
-	-	14	TRBV19	TRBJ2-1	TGTGCCAGTAGTAGTAGCGGACCAAACAATGAGCAGTTCTTC	CASSSSGPNNEQFF
TRBD2	-	15	TRBV5-1	TRBJ2-7	TGCGCCAGCAGCTTGGGCGCGGGGGAAATCTACGAGCAGTACTTC	CASSLGAGEIYEQYF
TRBD1	-	13	TRBV7-9	TRBJ2-7	TGTGCCAGCAGCTTGCCCGCGACAGGGGTGCAGTACTTC	CASSLPATGVQYF
TRBD1	once	13	TRBV13	TRBJ2-7	TGTGCCAGCAGCTTTGGGACAGGGGGCCCGCAGTACTTC	CASSFGTGGPQYF
-	once	14	TRBV11-1	TRBJ2-1	TGTGCCAGCAGCTTGAGGAGGGACCGAAATGAGCAGTTCTTC	CASSLRRDRNEQFF
TRBD2	-	14	TRBV9	TRBJ2-3	TGTGCCAGCAGCCTTAGCGGGGGCACAGATACGCAGTATTTT	CASSLSGGTDTQYF
TRBD1	-	15	TRBV11-1	TRBJ2-7	TGTGCCAGCAGCTGGGGGACAGGGGTCACCTACGAGCAGTACTTC	CASSWGTGVTYEQYF
TRBD1	-	16	TRBV5-1	TRBJ2-3	TGCGCCAGCAGCTTGGCCGGGCAGGGGGCCACAGATACGCAGTATTTT	CASSLAGQGATDTQYF
TRBD2	-	13	TRBV27	TRBJ2-1	TGTGCCAGCAGCTCTAGCGGATACAATGAGCAGTTCTTC	CASSSSGYNEQFF
TRBD2	-	15	TRBV6-1	TRBJ2-2	TGTGCCAGCAGTGAGGTAGCGGGAGGGACCGGGGAGCTGTTTTTT	CASSEVAGGTGELFF
-	-	16	TRBV7-8	TRBJ2-1	TGTGCCAGCAGCTTCTTGTCTACTTCATCCTACAATGAGCAGTTCTTC	CASSFLSTSSYNEQFF
-	-	12	TRBV19	TRBJ2-1	TGTGCCAGTAGTATGGGGCTAGGGGGGCAGTTCTTC	CASSMGLGGQFF
TRBD2	-	14	TRBV30	TRBJ2-1	TGTGCCTGGAGTGGGGCTAGCGGGATGGGTGAGCAGTTCTTC	CAWSGASGMGEQFF
TRBD1	once	18	TRBV9	TRBJ1-1	TGTGCCAGCAGCGTAGCTAGGGACAGGGGTGGTCGGGACACTGAAGCTTTCTTT	CASSVARDRGGRDTEAFF
TRBD2	-	16	TRBV14	TRBJ2-1	TGTGCCAGCAGCCAACGGACTAGCGGGAAGAGGTATGAGCAGTTCTTC	CASSQRTSGKRYEQFF
-	-	13	TRBV9	TRBJ2-2	TGTGCCAGCAGCGTATCAGGATCCGGGGAGCTGTTTTTT	CASSVSGSGELFF
TRBD2	-	15	TRBV27	TRBJ2-1	TGTGCCAGCAGCATGACTAGCGGGTTCTACAATGAGCAGTTCTTC	CASSMTSGFYNEQFF
TRBD1	-	14	TRBV19	TRBJ1-2	TGTGCCAGTAGTATCTCAACAGGGGCGGAAGGCTACACCTTC	CASSISTGAEGYTF
TRBD2	once	13	TRBV9	TRBJ2-1	TGTGCCAGCAGCTACGGACTAGTTTCTGAGCAGTTCTTC	CASSYGLVSEQFF
-	-	11	TRBV27	TRBJ2-7	TGTGCCAGCAGTAAAAGGGGCGAGCAGTACTTC	CASSKRGEQYF
-	-	14	TRBV27	TRBJ1-5	TGTGCCAGCAGTTTAGTGGCAGGGAGGCAGCCCCAGCATTTT	CASSLVAGRQPQHF
-	once	13	TRBV6-6	TRBJ1-5	TGTGCCAGCAGTGGACAGAACAATCAGCCCCAGCATTTT	CASSGQNNQPQHF
TRBD2	once	15	TRBV9	TRBJ2-1	TGTGCCAGCAGCGGGGCTAGCGGGCCGGCAAATGAGCAGTTCTTC	CASSGASGPANEQFF
-	-	17	TRBV9	TRBJ2-1	TGTGCCAGCAGCGATGGTGGGGGCCAGGGGCTCTACAATGAGCAGTTCTTC	CASSDGGGQGLYNEQFF
-	-	15	TRBV30	TRBJ2-1	TGTGCCTGTCCGGGATCGGCAGGGGCCTGGAATGAGCAGTTCTTC	CACPGSAGAWNEQFF
-	-	16	TRBV7-9	TRBJ2-2	TGTGCCAGCAGCTTTCCAGACGGAGCGAACACCGGGGAGCTGTTTTTT	CASSFPDGANTGELFF
TRBD1	once	13	TRBV30	TRBJ1-1	TGTGCCTGGGGGGACAGCGCCGCGGAGGAAGCTTTCTTT	CAWGDSAAEEAFF
-	-	16	TRBV6-6	TRBJ1-1	TGTGCCAGCAGTCCGCGGGACGGGGATCTGAACACTGAAGCTTTCTTT	CASSPRDGDLNTEAFF